One and the same sample provided the 23 T cell receptor beta chains below, sequenced in a study of T cell changes during pregnancy in multiple sclerosis. TCRdb's copy holds only in-frame clones and misses some; the assay was immunoSEQ multiplex PCR. The table has tens of thousands of clones, around 94% seen once; the top ten hold roughly 5.7%. The sequences come from CD8+ T cells from peripheral blood mononuclear cells, collected before pregnancy. The receptors here all came from a female donor with multiple sclerosis, enrolled in a pregnancy study.

V and J are TRBV19 and TRBJ1-3, with no clear D. The CDR3 has 15 residues. The V and J ends lost 3 bases and 0 bases respectively, with 9 bases between them. Germline V CDR1 and CDR2: LNHDA, SQIVND (reference sequence). The CDR3 DNA reads TGTGCCAGTAGTATCCGTGGCAGCTCTGGAAACACCATATATTTT. This gives the protein CASSIRGSSGNTIYF.

V and J are TRBV2 and TRBJ1-5; D remains ambiguous. This CDR3 is 14 amino acids long. Trimming removed 3 bases at V and 0 bases at J, with 6 bases between. The germline CDR1 and CDR2 sequences are SNHLY and FYNNEI. The CDR3 loop reads CASSDSDSNQPQHF. The CDR3 DNA reads as TGTGCCAGCAGTGACTCAGATAGCAATCAGCCCCAGCATTTT.

In DNA, the CDR3 is TGTGCCAGCAGCCTAGCCGGGACAGGGCTATCCTACGAGCAGTACTTC. Residues: CASSLAGTGLSYEQYF. The J gene is TRBJ2-7, the V gene TRBV27, with 9 bases identical to TRBD1. J gave up 1 base and V 6 bases, and 10 bases lay outside the gene matches. The CDR3 totals 16 residues. Per the germline V gene, CDR1 is MNHEY and CDR2 is SMNVEV (reference sequence).

This clone showed up just a few times. This chain joins TRBV4-2 and TRBJ1-6; D is ambiguous. Trimming cost V 5 bases and J 8 bases, with 16 bases left between them. The V gene's germline CDR1 is LGHNA and CDR2 YNFKEQ. The CDR3 is 15 residues long. CDR3 sequence: CASSTRLLSDSPLHF. The DNA of the CDR3 is TGTGCCAGCAGCACTCGTTTACTAAGTGATTCACCCCTCCACTTT.

The chain combines TRBV27 with TRBJ1-1, with TRBD1 matching over 7 bases. Trimming at V came to 5 bases and at J to 0 bases, leaving 15 bases not matched to a gene. There are 18 residues in the CDR3. From germline, CDR1 is MNHEY and CDR2 SMNVEV (reference sequence). The CDR3 loop reads CASSPLGGGGPMNTEAFF. Written as DNA, the CDR3 is TGTGCCAGCAGTCCGCTAGGAGGGGGCGGGCCGATGAACACTGAAGCTTTCTTT.

This chain connects TRBV27 to TRBJ1-3; D gene unclear. The length of the CDR3 is 15 residues. Germline assignment: CDR1 MNHEY and CDR2 SMNVEV (reference sequence). V shed 0 bases and J shed 0 bases, with 6 bases lying between them. The DNA of the CDR3 is TGTGCCAGCAGTTTATCGGCCAGCTCTGGAAACACCATATATTTT. Its translation: CASSLSASSGNTIYF.

The rearrangement joins TRBV21-1 to TRBJ2-3; the table's D call of TRBD2 was not tested on the DNA. TRBV21-1 is noted as a pseudogene. The CDR3 spans 20 residues. The chain's CDR3 is CASSKEERPRPPVSTDTQYF. The CDR3, as DNA: TGTGCCAGCAGCAAAGAAGAGCGGCCCCGCCCTCCTGTTAGCACAGATACGCAGTATTTT.

Of note for this clone: Because the CDR3's place on the DNA is in doubt, the DNA is left out and the CDR3 is given as listed by TCRdb. This rearrangement joins TRBV27 to TRBJ1-6; no check of the table's D call, TRBD1, against the DNA was made. The CDR3 length is 16 residues, termini included. Germline values: CDR1 MNHEY, CDR2 SMNVEV (reference sequence). The CDR3: CASSSSTASYNSPLHF.

Here the CDR3 DNA reads TGTGCCAGTAGTATAGGGAGGGAGGGCCAGAATGAGCAGTTCTTC. This translates into CASSIGREGQNEQFF. This sequence joins TRBV19 and TRBJ2-1, with TRBD2 identical over 7 bases. The germline gives CDR1 LNHDA, CDR2 SQIVND (reference sequence). CDR3 size: 15 residues. V shed 1 base and J 7 bases; nucleotides not matched to a gene: 7.

This rearrangement joins TRBV19 to TRBJ1-1, with D possibly matching TRBD1 (5 bases). The germline CDR1 and CDR2 sequences are LNHDA and SQIVND (reference sequence). V was pared by 6 bases and J by 6 bases, with 20 bases between. This CDR3 is built from 15 residues. CDR3 protein: CASRTSTDAVAEAFF. The CDR3 coding sequence is TGTGCCAGTAGAACCTCGACAGACGCCGTAGCTGAAGCTTTCTTT.

This clone was seen once. Compared with germline, one end of the junction differs, possibly owing to a read error. The rearrangement uses TRBV6-1 and TRBJ1-2, with 9 bases that match TRBD1. This CDR3 has 14 residues. Looked up from germline, CDR1 is MNHNS and CDR2 is SASEGT. The CDR3 loop reads CASREVTGGYGYTF. CDR3 coding DNA: TGTGCCAGCAGGGAAGTGACAGGGGGCTATGGCTACACCTTC.

Only one count was recorded for this clone. This sequence joins TRBV27 and TRBJ2-1; D is undetermined. Germline V gene data show CDR1 as MNHEY and CDR2 as SMNVEV (reference sequence). V shed 8 bases and J shed 5 bases, with 10 bases lying between them. The CDR3 has 12 amino acids. The CDR3 sequence is CASRRADNEQFF. The CDR3 DNA reads TGTGCCAGCCGGAGAGCCGACAATGAGCAGTTCTTC.

V usage is TRBV7-8 and J usage is TRBJ1-1; 7 bases are shared with TRBD1. Trimming at V came to 5 bases and at J to 9 bases, leaving 6 bases not matched to a gene. Germline CDR1 reads SGHVS; CDR2 reads FQNEAQ. The CDR3 totals 12 residues. This CDR3 is CASSPRDSKAFF. The CDR3 nucleotides read TGTGCCAGCAGCCCCCGGGACAGCAAAGCTTTCTTT.

The chain joins TRBV6-1 to TRBJ2-1; D may be TRBD2 (6 bases). V dropped 2 bases and J dropped 8 bases, with 19 bases sitting between them. The CDR3 runs 16 residues. The V gene's germline CDR1 is MNHNS and CDR2 SASEGT. CDR3 nucleotide sequence: TGTGCCAGCAGTGAATGGCGGGGTCCTCCTAGGGATGAGCAGTTCTTC. It codes for CASSEWRGPPRDEQFF.

V usage is TRBV4-1 and J usage is TRBJ2-1; D possibly corresponds to TRBD2 (6 bases). The V end was cut by 2 bases, the J end by 9 bases, with 11 bases between. The CDR3 covers 13 residues. From germline, CDR1 is MGHRA and CDR2 YSYEKL. Here the CDR3 DNA reads TGCGCCAGCAGCCAACCACTAGCAATTGAGCAGTTCTTC. Protein: CASSQPLAIEQFF.

The chain couples TRBV19 to TRBJ2-5; D possibly corresponds to TRBD1 (7 bases). In germline, CDR1 is LNHDA, CDR2 SQIVND (reference sequence). V lost 5 bases to trimming and J lost 5 bases, with 21 bases between them. The CDR3 has 16 amino acids. DNA of the CDR3: TGTGCCAGTAGTCCCCAGGGGGAGGCAGGGTTGGAGACCCAGTACTTC. It codes for CASSPQGEAGLETQYF.

The chain couples TRBV5-8 to TRBJ2-7, with D possibly being TRBD1 (7 bases). The V and J ends lost 3 bases and 6 bases respectively, with 16 bases between them. From germline, CDR1 is SGHTS and CDR2 YDEGEE. This CDR3 has 14 residues. The CDR3 DNA follows: TGTGCCAGCAGCTGGGGACATCAGGGGGGCGAGCAGTACTTC. Residues: CASSWGHQGGEQYF.

This rearrangement joins TRBV2 to TRBJ2-3, with D perhaps matching TRBD1 (5 bases). The CDR3 covers 16 residues. V was trimmed by 6 bases and J by 5 bases, leaving 21 bases between them. Looked up from germline, CDR1 is SNHLY and CDR2 is FYNNEI. The CDR3 protein is CASSPTRASLVDTQYF. The CDR3 coding sequence is TGTGCCAGCAGCCCGACCAGGGCGTCATTAGTAGATACGCAGTATTTT.

The chain employs TRBV29-1 and TRBJ1-1, with TRBD1 matching 7 bases. With V trimmed by 6 bases and J by 4 bases, 8 bases remained unmatched. This CDR3 region has 13 residues. Germline loops: CDR1 SQVTM, CDR2 ANQGSEA. As DNA, the CDR3 is TGCAGCGTGTTAGGGGGCTGGATCACTGAAGCTTTCTTT. Translation: CSVLGGWITEAFF. The full variable domain, in which reference TRBV29-1 and TRBJ1-1 provide the parts outside the CDR3, is SAVISQKPSRDICQRGTSLTIQCQVDSQVTMMFWYRQQPGQSLTLIATANQGSEATYESGFVIDKFPISRPNLTFSTLTVSNMSPEDSSIYLCSVLGGWITEAFFGQGTRLTVV.

V usage is TRBV19 and J usage is TRBJ1-2, with 7 bases lining up with TRBD1. CDR1 LNHDA and CDR2 SQIVND come from the germline V gene (reference sequence). V lost 7 bases and J lost 0; bases outside the gene matches: 11. CDR3 length: 16 residues. This CDR3 is CASTLFGTGANYGYTF. The CDR3, as DNA: TGTGCCAGTACCCTCTTCGGTACAGGGGCTAACTATGGCTACACCTTC.

V usage is TRBV13 and J usage is TRBJ2-1; TRBD1 matches 10 bases. V was clipped by 3 bases and J by 5 bases; unmatched bases: 1. The CDR3 totals 14 residues. CDR1 is PRHDT, CDR2 FYEKMQ, per germline (reference sequence). This CDR3 is CASSFGTGDNEQFF. DNA of the CDR3: TGTGCCAGCAGCTTCGGGACAGGGGACAATGAGCAGTTCTTC.

The chain combines TRBV9 with TRBJ1-1; 7 bases line up with TRBD1. V lost 3 bases to trimming and J lost 1 base; unmatched junction nucleotides: 3. The germline CDR1 and CDR2 sequences are SGDLS and YYNGEE. This CDR3 spans 14 amino acids. CDR3 bases: TGTGCCAGCAGCGAGGGACAGACGAACACTGAAGCTTTCTTT. It translates to CASSEGQTNTEAFF.

This chain joins TRBV28 and TRBJ2-1; the match to TRBD2 covers 8 bases. V was pared by 5 bases and J by 0 bases, with 3 bases of the junction left unmatched. CDR3 size: 15 residues. The germline V gene has CDR1 MDHEN and CDR2 SYDVKM. The CDR3 DNA reads TGTGCCAGCAGTATGAGCGGGAGCTCCTACAATGAGCAGTTCTTC. It codes for CASSMSGSSYNEQFF.